This T cell receptor (beta chain) is from a study of blood T cells in healthy people across ages (dated by TCRdb to between 2015 and 2017). Study-wide context: In model experiments, roughly one uniquely barcoded TCR beta cDNA molecule per two T cells was captured by template switching. For two donors (one aged 18 to 30 and one aged 80 or older), the study analyzed two additional independent replicas of 1 million unique cDNA reads from the same blood draw. The donors were divided into four age groups: young (average around 17 years), middle-aged (almost 40), aged (about 56) and long-lived (roughly 86). Donors of different ages were randomly distributed across sequencing lanes to avoid experimental bias. The study measured age-related changes in TCR beta repertoire diversity using deep sequencing normalized with unique cDNA molecular identifiers. Paper-wide results and their limitations: The CMV infection status of donors was not known, potentially confounding age-related changes in expanded clonotypes. Compared with the aged group, the long-lived group had more naive CD4+ T cells, fewer expanded clones and increased TCR diversity, a pattern suggesting age selection. Bulk unsorted PBMC profiling prevented conclusive comparison of naive and antigen-experienced compartments. As age increased, observed TCR beta diversity per million T cells dropped in a roughly linear way, and a significant reduction was already evident by age about 40. Estimates of total diversity based on one million sequenced T cells were considered lower bounds and underestimates. There was a strong correlation between observed TCR beta diversity and the percentage of naive T cells measured by flow cytometry.

The V and J ends are trimmed by 7 bases and 2 bases, leaving 17 bases between them. The CDR1 and CDR2 encoded by the germline V gene are SGHTA and FQGNSA. From the cysteine through the phenylalanine, the CDR3 covers 15 amino acids. Only CDR3 DNA is held: 45 bases, read in frame from base 1. Preparation of the library involved 5' RACE. The instrument was an Illumina HiSeq 2500. A second roughly 7 to 11 cycle PCR used a sample-barcoded 5' primer and a J-beta primer mix. A template-switch 5' adaptor carrying 12 random nucleotides introduced a unique molecular identifier onto each TCR beta cDNA molecule. Each sample yielded at least 2.5 million CDR3-containing paired-end reads. First-strand cDNA synthesis was performed from all RNA using the Mint cDNA synthesis kit, with priming by a TRBC-specific oligonucleotide. After uracil-DNA glycosylase treatment, a first 18-cycle PCR used universal primers M1SS and BC2_uni_R on all cDNA. In the source study's methods: For normalization, 1 million high-quality reads were randomly selected from each sample, with every read carrying a distinct molecular identifier. Reads with shared molecular identifiers were discarded instead of being binned into consensus sequences. CDR3 identification, clonotype clustering and error correction used MiTCR with a Q25 quality threshold and the strictest error-elimination algorithm. Lower-bound total TCR beta diversity was estimated with a nonparametric unseen species model using Euler transformation. TCRdb redid the processing of the public reads, applying fastp at Q25 and MiXCR, and retained in-frame beta chains. Every CDR3 protein is listed once, alongside the most common genes and DNA of its rows. TCRdb, not the authors, supplied the V and J calls. For this sample the table gives under 2,000,000 distinct CDR3 sequences, of which around half were detected only once. Jointly, the top ten make up approximately 2.1% of the sample.

Regarding this clonotype: This receptor's antigen is unknown. No base qualities exist here, and no much larger clone lies one base off it.

Systemically healthy Caucasian individuals from Russia, 35 to 40 in total and aged about 6 to 95 years, were included as donors. Each donor gave 8 to 10 milliliters of peripheral blood, drawn into EDTA-treated Vacutainer tubes. Ficoll-Paque density-gradient centrifugation was used to isolate PBMCs, with at least 6.5 million obtained per sample. Trizol reagent was used to extract total RNA from the PBMCs, yielding at least 6 micrograms per sample. Naive CD45RAhigh/CD27high T cell percentages were measured by flow cytometry on a PBMC aliquot from every donor. The source is a woman in her thirties or forties in good health. The chain links TRBV7-2 with TRBJ1-2; TRBD1 is a possible D gene, resting on 5 matching bases. The material sequenced was blood. The CDR3 protein: CASNPWGSLNYGYTF. The nucleotides read TGTGCCAGCAACCCGTGGGGCAGCCTGAACTATGGCTACACCTTC.